This T cell receptor beta chain was sequenced in a study of T cells in Graves' hyperthyroidism and ophthalmopathy. For the study at large: Peripheral blood was taken when the disease was first diagnosed, before any treatment began.

A NOSPECS grade of at least 4, a Clinical Activity Score of at least 3 and duration under 3 months were recorded in ophthalmopathy patients. Any patient presenting with uncontrolled infection, other autoimmune disease, pregnancy or lactation was left out. The source material, RNA transcripts, was used to amplify TCR beta CDR3 regions. HTBI primers were used for first-round RT-PCR of the TCR CDR3. TCRdb re-called the multiplex PCR reads with MiXCR, one entry per CDR3 protein. The data show almost 500,000 distinct CDR3 sequences, less than 25% seen once. The CDR3 runs to 16 residues. CDR1 and CDR2 from the germline V gene are MNHNS and SASEGT. The germline V and J ends were trimmed by 6 bases and 4 bases, with 19 bases remaining between them.

Material for sequencing was blood. The chain couples TRBV6-1 to TRBJ1-5, with D uncertain. This TCR was recovered from a woman aged 70-85 years with Graves' ophthalmopathy. CDR3 nucleotide sequence: TGTGCCAGCAGAAAAAGTCGTACAGCGACTAATCAGCCCCAGCATTTT. Translating gives CASRKSRTATNQPQHF.